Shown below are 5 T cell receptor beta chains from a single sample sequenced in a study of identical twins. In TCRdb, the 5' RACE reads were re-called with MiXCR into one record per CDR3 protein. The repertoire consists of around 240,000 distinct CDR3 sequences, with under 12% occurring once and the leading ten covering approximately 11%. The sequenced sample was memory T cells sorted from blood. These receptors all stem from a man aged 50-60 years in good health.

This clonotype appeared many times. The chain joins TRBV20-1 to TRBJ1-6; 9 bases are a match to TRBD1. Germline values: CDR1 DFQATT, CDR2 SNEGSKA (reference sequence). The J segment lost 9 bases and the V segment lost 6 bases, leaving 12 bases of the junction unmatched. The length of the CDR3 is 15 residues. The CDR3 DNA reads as TGCAGTGCACCTCCCGGACAGGGGCGCTCTTCACCCCTCCACTTT. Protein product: CSAPPGQGRSSPLHF.

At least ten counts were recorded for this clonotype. The CDR3 region has the DNA TGCGCCAGCAGCCGACCGGGACTCCCCAACACCGGGGAGCTGTTTTTT. Its protein product is CASSRPGLPNTGELFF. V usage is TRBV5-1 and J usage is TRBJ2-2, with D possibly matching TRBD2 (6 bases). The V gene's germline CDR1 is SGHRS and CDR2 YFSETQ. CDR3 length: 16 residues. Trimming left V 4 bases short and J 2 bases short, with 15 bases between.

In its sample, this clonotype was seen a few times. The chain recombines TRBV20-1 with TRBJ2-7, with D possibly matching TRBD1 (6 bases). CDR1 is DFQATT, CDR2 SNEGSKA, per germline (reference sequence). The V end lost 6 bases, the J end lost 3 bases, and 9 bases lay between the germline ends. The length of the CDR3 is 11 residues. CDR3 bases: TGCAGTGCCAGGGACAACTACGAGCAGTACTTC. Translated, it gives CSARDNYEQYF.

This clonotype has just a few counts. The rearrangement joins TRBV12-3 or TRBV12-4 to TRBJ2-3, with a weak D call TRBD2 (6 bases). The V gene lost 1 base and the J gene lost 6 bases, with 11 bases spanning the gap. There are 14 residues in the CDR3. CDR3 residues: CASSLGAGRDTQYF. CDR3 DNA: TGTGCCAGCAGTTTAGGCGCGGGAAGGGATACGCAGTATTTT.

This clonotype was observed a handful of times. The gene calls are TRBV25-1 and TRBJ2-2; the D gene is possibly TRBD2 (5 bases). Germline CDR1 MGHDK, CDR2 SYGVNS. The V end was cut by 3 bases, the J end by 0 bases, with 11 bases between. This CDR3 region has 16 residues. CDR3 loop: CASSDLGETNTGELFF. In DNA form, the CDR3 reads TGTGCCAGCAGTGACCTGGGAGAAACGAACACCGGGGAGCTGTTTTTT.